In this sample, the clone carrying this T cell receptor beta chain turned up a few times. Its antigen is as yet unknown. The data stem from a study of metastatic and nonmetastatic thyroid tumors. Turning to the study itself: Patients with malignant and benign thyroid disease provided blood and tumor or nodule tissue, whose repertoires were compared. Study findings and constraints: For both blood and tumor, malignant thyroid tumors reportedly showed significantly higher TCR beta diversity than benign nodules did.

The authors' processing: CDR3 differences across clinicopathological groups were used to build a distant-metastasis classifier for papillary thyroid cancer. TCRdb reprocessed the PCR reads using MiXCR. Here the V and J calls rest on TCRdb's processing, not on the authors' analysis. The repertoire consists of fewer than 70,000 clones, with almost 30% occurring once and the leading ten covering roughly 15%. None of the patients had undergone any treatment ahead of thyroid surgery. The CDR3 sequence is 16 residues long. Looked up from germline, CDR1 is SNHLY and CDR2 is FYNNEI. The sequence derives from a female donor with papillary thyroid cancer or a benign thyroid nodule (not recorded which). Some clones in this sample may be carry-over from other donors' samples. This chain uses TRBV2 with TRBJ2-7; 16 nucleotides match TRBD2. Sequenced input: blood. CDR3 in DNA: TGTGCTTGCGGGTGGGGACTAGCGGGAGGGCCGTCCGAGCAGTACTTC. Its protein is CACGWGLAGGPSEQYF.